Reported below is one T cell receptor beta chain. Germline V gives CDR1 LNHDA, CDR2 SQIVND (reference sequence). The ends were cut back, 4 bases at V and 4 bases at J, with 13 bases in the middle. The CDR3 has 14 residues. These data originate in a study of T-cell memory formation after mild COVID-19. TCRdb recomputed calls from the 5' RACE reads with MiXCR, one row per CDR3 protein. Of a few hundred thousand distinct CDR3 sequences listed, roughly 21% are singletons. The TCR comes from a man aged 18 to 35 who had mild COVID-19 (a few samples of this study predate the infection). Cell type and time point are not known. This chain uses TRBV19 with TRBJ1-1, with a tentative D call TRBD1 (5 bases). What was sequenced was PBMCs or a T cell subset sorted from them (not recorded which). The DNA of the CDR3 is TGTGCCAGTAGTAATGTCGGAAGGGGCACTGAAGCTTTCTTT. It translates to CASSNVGRGTEAFF.